One and the same sample provided the 11 T cell receptor beta chains below, sequenced in a study of blood T cell repertoires in COVID-19. The data were produced by immunoSEQ multiplex PCR, yet TCRdb's version contains in-frame clones alone and is incomplete. The profile covers approximately 140,000 clones, with around 83% appearing a single time and roughly 5.5% taken by the ten largest. The sample taken for sequencing was PBMCs or T cells enriched from blood (not recorded which). The receptor set was obtained from a woman in her 50s who had been exposed to COVID-19.

This clone was counted only a few times. The gene calls are TRBV5-5 and TRBJ2-7; TRBD2 matches 8 bases. Germline V gene sequence: CDR1 SGHKS, CDR2 YYEKEE (reference sequence). The ends lost 4 bases at V and 2 bases at J; junction bases unmatched: 11. There are 16 residues in the CDR3. The CDR3 sequence is CASSVPGTSSPYEQYF. DNA for the CDR3: TGTGCCAGCAGCGTGCCCGGGACTAGTTCCCCCTACGAGCAGTACTTC.

The rearrangement joins TRBV7-9 to TRBJ2-2; D might be TRBD1 (6 bases). V lost 4 bases and J lost 5, with 8 bases in between. CDR1 is SEHNR and CDR2 is FQNEAQ in the germline V gene (reference sequence). This CDR3 region has 13 residues. The CDR3 sequence is CASSSGQTGELFF. CDR3 in DNA: TGTGCCAGCAGCTCCGGACAGACCGGGGAGCTGTTTTTT.

This clone was seen more than once but under ten times. This rearrangement joins TRBV4-1 to TRBJ2-2, with 11 bases identical to TRBD2. The CDR3 runs to 16 residues. Trimming at V came to 0 bases and at J to 3 bases, leaving 0 bases not matched to a gene. The V gene's germline CDR1 is MGHRA and CDR2 YSYEKL. Here the CDR3 reads CASSQEGLADTGELFF. The DNA for the CDR3 is TGCGCCAGCAGCCAAGAGGGACTAGCGGACACCGGGGAGCTGTTTTTT.

The CDR3, as DNA: TGTGCCAGCAGCGGACTAGCGGGAGCGGGTGAGCAGTTCTTC. Encoded protein: CASSGLAGAGEQFF. This chain links TRBV6-2 or TRBV6-3 with TRBJ2-1, with 13 bases aligning to TRBD2. CDR3 length equals 14 residues. V trimming: 6 bases; J trimming: 9 bases; junction bases outside the gene matches: 5. CDR1 and CDR2 (germline): MNHEY, SVGEGT.

The chain employs TRBV21-1 and TRBJ1-2; the table's D call TRBD1 went unverified against the DNA. TRBV21-1 is reported as a pseudogene. This CDR3 contains 13 residues. CDR3 sequence: CASSTFGADGYTF. DNA of the CDR3: TGTGCCAGCAGCACCTTTGGGGCCGATGGCTACACCTTC.

The chain combines TRBV12-5 with TRBJ2-1; 9 nucleotides agree with TRBD1. CDR3 length: 14 amino acids. Germline V CDR1 and CDR2: LGHNT, FRNRAP. Trimming cost V 5 bases and J 8 bases; bases outside gene matches: 7. CDR3 residues: CASGIDRGTDEQFF. CDR3 DNA sequence: TGTGCTAGTGGTATTGACAGGGGGACCGATGAGCAGTTCTTC.

This clone was detected only once. The rearrangement joins TRBV7-8 to TRBJ1-4; D is ambiguous. In germline, CDR1 is SGHVS, CDR2 FQNEAQ. The ends were cut back, 0 bases at V and 7 bases at J, with 15 bases in the middle. This CDR3 is 16 amino acids long. The CDR3 protein is CASSLAGRIQGEKLFF. Written as DNA, the CDR3 is TGTGCCAGCAGCTTAGCGGGGAGGATACAAGGTGAAAAACTGTTTTTT.

This clone was found a few times. The CDR3 DNA reads as TGCGCCAGCAGCTTGGGGGCCGGGACACATAGCAATCAGCCCCAGCATTTT. It translates to CASSLGAGTHSNQPQHF. The chain recombines TRBV5-1 with TRBJ1-5; D may be TRBD1 (6 bases). Trimming took 0 bases from V and 0 from J, leaving 13 bases between them. The CDR3 length is 17 residues. CDR1 and CDR2 from the germline V gene are SGHRS and YFSETQ.

This clone has just one count. The chain couples TRBV11-2 to TRBJ2-5; 8 bases align to TRBD1. Trimming removed 2 bases from V and 5 bases from J; junction bases left unmatched: 13. The CDR3 extends over 17 amino acids. Germline CDR1 SGHAT, CDR2 FQNNGV. The CDR3 loop is CASSLTSTGQGRETQYF. Written as DNA, the CDR3 is TGTGCCAGCAGCTTAACCTCCACTGGACAGGGACGGGAGACCCAGTACTTC.

This rearrangement joins TRBV5-5 to TRBJ2-2; 7 bases line up with TRBD2. CDR1 and CDR2 from the germline V gene are SGHKS and YYEKEE (reference sequence). The CDR3 contains 15 residues. J was trimmed by 2 bases and V by 3 bases; bases with no gene match: 4. The CDR3 region has the DNA TGTGCCAGCAGCTACCTGGGACTAAACACCGGGGAGCTGTTTTTT. Translation gives CASSYLGLNTGELFF. Using reference TRBV5-5 and TRBJ2-2 for the parts outside the CDR3, the full variable domain is DAGVTQSPTHLIKTRGQQVTLRCSPISGHKSVSWYQQVLGQGPQFIFQYYEKEERGRGNFPDRFSARQFPNYSSELNVNALLLGDSALYLCASSYLGLNTGELFFGEGSRLTVL.

V and J are TRBV7-2 and TRBJ1-1; 7 bases match TRBD1. The CDR3 sequence is 14 residues long. Germline trimming cut 3 bases from V and 4 bases from J; bases unmatched to any gene: 5. Per germline, CDR1 SGHTA and CDR2 FQGNSA. The CDR3 region has the DNA TGTGCCAGCAGCTTGGGTGGGGACAGCACTGAAGCTTTCTTT. This sequence encodes CASSLGGDSTEAFF.